This TCR beta chain originates from a study of blood T cell repertoires in COVID-19. Study context: The United States, Italy and Spain supplied acute and convalescent COVID-19 samples. Sources were T cells, B-cell-depleted T cells, or PBMCs; the material itself was cDNA or gDNA.

Trimming stripped 8 bases from V and 0 bases from J, with 10 bases between. The CDR3 has 13 amino acids. The germline V gene has CDR1 SNHLY and CDR2 FYNNEI. This clone has a single count. Source study methods: It was from reference gene primer amplification that nucleated cell counts were estimated. TCRdb's table, derived via immunoSEQ multiplex PCR, lists solely in-frame clones and lacks some. V and J calls and clone size are given by that table; D and trimming were obtained from the DNA. The sample lists some 120,000 clones, 70% to 85% occurring once. The receptor comes from a man between 65 and 80 years old with active or convalescent COVID-19. This chain connects TRBV2 to TRBJ1-1, with D possibly TRBD1 on 5 matching bases. Sequencing was performed on peripheral blood. CDR3 loop: CASLGGMNTEAFF. The CDR3 region has the DNA TGTGCCAGCCTTGGGGGGATGAACACTGAAGCTTTCTTT.